The rows below give T cell receptor beta chains drawn from one sample of a study of cytomegalovirus exposure and HLA in healthy donors. Using immunoSEQ multiplex PCR, the repertoire was profiled, and TCRdb retains in-frame clones only, with some absent. This sample's clone table lists around 100,000 clones. Sequencing was carried out using PBMCs. All receptors derive from a man aged 35-49 years in good health and CMV-seropositive. The conserved cysteine and the conserved F or W are not part of the CDR3 here. A D gene is named only where the DNA matches it firmly.

TRBV28	TRBJ2-3	TRBD2	ASSFLTSGASTDTQY
TRBV11-3	TRBJ2-2	.	ASSSVTGELF
TRBV14	TRBJ2-6	.	ASSPKRGLSGANVLT
TRBV18	TRBJ2-3	TRBD2	ASSRLTAGAGTDTQY
TRBV21-1	TRBJ1-5	.	ASSKPVTGKHQPQH
TRBV21-1	TRBJ2-1	.	ASSNIPLGLAGGNEQF
TRBV7-9	TRBJ1-2	.	ASSSDYGYT
TRBV18	TRBJ1-2	.	ASSPGPGRGPYGYT
TRBV5-1	TRBJ2-7	.	ASSLGPTYEQY
TRBV30	TRBJ2-7	.	AWSTRRSSSEQY
TRBV7-7	TRBJ2-1	.	ASSLGPYYNEQF
TRBV27	TRBJ2-1	TRBD2	ASTKAGAWNEQF
TRBV27	TRBJ1-4	TRBD1	ASSSGQGHEKLF
TRBV25-1	TRBJ2-7	.	ASSGGINYEQY
TRBV19	TRBJ1-4	TRBD1	ASSTGTDEKLF
TRBV28	TRBJ2-5	TRBD2	ASSFPGEGRETQY
TRBV5-1	TRBJ2-5	.	ASSLLGAETQY
TRBV18	TRBJ2-1	.	ASSERQPPRDEQF
TRBV5-6	TRBJ2-2	.	ASNLGVTGELF
TRBV7-9	TRBJ1-2	TRBD1	ASSLAQGQGSLFYGYT
TRBV11-2	TRBJ2-1	TRBD2	ASSLRGLAVYNEQF
TRBV19	TRBJ1-5	.	ASSIDLGLIYQPQH
TRBV2	TRBJ1-5	.	ASTDPGHKNQPQH
TRBV2	TRBJ1-1	.	ASSGREGGMNTEAF
TRBV6-1	TRBJ1-2	.	ASREGGGYGYT
TRBV14	TRBJ1-4	.	ASSQVRGKLF
TRBV9	TRBJ1-1	TRBD1	ASSVGQGRSEAF
TRBV7-8	TRBJ2-5	TRBD2	ASSYRLAEETQY
TRBV6-5	TRBJ2-2	TRBD1	ASSYDRGPGELF
TRBV19	TRBJ1-5	.	ASTPQPVYSNQPQH
TRBV6-1	TRBJ1-5	TRBD1	ASSAKGTGGHQPQH
TRBV27	TRBJ1-2	.	ASSLFLGQGGYGYT
TRBV19	TRBJ2-7	TRBD2	ASSPRRLAGVYEQY
TRBV18	TRBJ1-1	TRBD1	ASSLMTGGLNTEAF
TRBV2	TRBJ2-5	.	ASNKERLETQY